The 30 T cell receptor beta chains below come from one sample, sequenced in a study of radiotherapy plus CTLA-4 blockade in lung cancer. Generated by immunoSEQ multiplex PCR, the TCRdb table keeps only in-frame clones and is missing some. The data show tens of thousands of clones, around 77% seen once. The sequences come from peripheral blood, collected from a patient treated with radiotherapy plus ipilimumab. These receptors were obtained from a human donor with non-small cell lung cancer who had stable disease on radiotherapy plus ipilimumab.

The chain employs TRBV7-6 and TRBJ1-1; D remains unclear. The CDR3 covers 15 residues. Trimming removed 2 bases at V and 0 bases at J, with 10 bases between. CDR1 is SGHVS, CDR2 FNYEAQ, per germline. The CDR3 here is CASSLWTGMNTEAFF. The CDR3 bases are TGTGCCAGCAGCTTATGGACGGGGATGAACACTGAAGCTTTCTTT.

This clone was found once. CDR3 protein: CASSPLAGRSTDTQYF. The CDR3, as DNA: TGTGCCAGCAGCCCTCTAGCGGGCAGAAGCACAGATACGCAGTATTTT. The rearrangement links TRBV11-2 to TRBJ2-3; TRBD2 agrees at 8 bases. Germline V gene data show CDR1 as SGHAT and CDR2 as FQNNGV. Trimming took 5 bases from V and 0 from J; bases not matched to a gene: 7. The length of the CDR3 is 16 residues.

This clone was seen only once. V and J are TRBV11-2 and TRBJ1-4; no firm D call. The germline V and J ends were trimmed by 0 bases and 3 bases, with 8 bases remaining between them. The CDR3 runs to 15 residues. Per germline, CDR1 SGHAT and CDR2 FQNNGV. The CDR3 bases are TGTGCCAGCAGCTTAGATCTGCAGGCTAATGAAAAACTGTTTTTT. It codes for CASSLDLQANEKLFF.

This clone was counted ten times or more. V usage is TRBV2 and J usage is TRBJ2-7, with TRBD1 as a possible D gene (6 bases). Germline CDR1 is SNHLY and CDR2 is FYNNEI. This CDR3 is 15 amino acids long. With 2 bases removed from V and 1 base from J, the gap between germline ends came to 12 bases. The DNA of the CDR3 is TGTGCCAGCAGTGAAAACCGACAGGAGTCCTACGAGCAGTACTTC. It is translated as CASSENRQESYEQYF.

This chain links TRBV19 with TRBJ1-4, with D maybe TRBD1 (5 bases). From germline, CDR1 is LNHDA and CDR2 SQIVND (reference sequence). V was trimmed by 4 bases and J by 7 bases, leaving 16 bases between them. The length of the CDR3 is 15 residues. CDR3 nucleotides: TGTGCCAGTAGTAAAGCAGGGTGGACCACTGAAAAACTGTTTTTT. It is translated as CASSKAGWTTEKLFF.

The table lists this clone with a few counts. The chain carries TRBV5-4 and TRBJ2-3; the match to TRBD2 covers 8 bases. V trimming: 3 bases; J trimming: 6 bases; junction bases outside the gene matches: 3. Germline V gene lookup returns CDR1 SGHNT and CDR2 YYREEE (reference sequence). The CDR3 is 13 residues long. The chain's CDR3 is CASSSRLADTQYF. For the CDR3, the DNA is TGTGCCAGCAGCTCTCGACTAGCGGATACGCAGTATTTT.

The V and J genes are TRBV7-9 and TRBJ2-7; D is perhaps TRBD2 (5 bases). Germline assignment: CDR1 SEHNR and CDR2 FQNEAQ (reference sequence). The germline V and J ends were trimmed by 1 base and 5 bases, with 12 bases remaining between them. The CDR3 consists of 14 residues. CDR3 region: CASSLGSSANEQYF. For the CDR3, the DNA is TGTGCCAGCAGCTTAGGTAGTAGCGCTAACGAGCAGTACTTC.

The chain links TRBV6-1 to TRBJ1-3, with TRBD1 as a possible D gene (5 bases). Trimming took off 2 bases at V and 0 bases at J, with 8 bases between the two ends. The CDR3 length is 15 residues. Germline V CDR1 and CDR2: MNHNS, SASEGT. The CDR3: CASSESGGSGNTIYF. The CDR3 region has the DNA TGTGCCAGCAGTGAATCGGGGGGCTCTGGAAACACCATATATTTT.

This clone was counted a single time. The J gene is TRBJ1-4, the V gene TRBV5-6; 7 bases map to TRBD1. V shed 4 bases, J shed 4 bases, and the junction held 7 bases outside the gene matches. Germline loops: CDR1 SGHDT, CDR2 YYEEEE. The length of the CDR3 is 15 residues. The CDR3 coding sequence is TGTGCCAGCAGCGCCCGGACAGGAGATAATGAAAAACTGTTTTTT. Translation: CASSARTGDNEKLFF.

The chain recombines TRBV7-2 with TRBJ1-3; 12 bases agree with TRBD1. The V segment lost 4 bases and the J segment 3 bases; nucleotides outside the gene matches: 7. The CDR3 totals 17 residues. Germline V gives CDR1 SGHTA, CDR2 FQGNSA. The DNA for the CDR3 is TGTGCCAGCAGCTCGGGACAGGGGGCGGTTGGTGGAAACACCATATATTTT. Translating it yields CASSSGQGAVGGNTIYF.

The CDR3 DNA reads as TGTGCCAGCAGCTTACAAAGGGGCTCTGGAAACACCATATATTTT. It is translated as CASSLQRGSGNTIYF. The chain couples TRBV7-9 to TRBJ1-3; weak D call: TRBD1 (5 bases). Looked up from germline, CDR1 is SEHNR and CDR2 is FQNEAQ (reference sequence). CDR3 size: 15 residues. Trimming cost V 2 bases and J 0 bases, with 8 bases left between them.

This clone appeared a few times. CDR3 loop: CAWSSPNQPQHF. DNA for the CDR3: TGTGCCTGGTCGAGTCCTAATCAGCCCCAGCATTTT. This chain connects TRBV30 to TRBJ1-5; D not resolved. CDR3 length equals 12 residues. The V gene lost 5 bases and the J gene lost 4 bases, with 9 bases spanning the gap. Germline V CDR1 and CDR2: GTSNPN, SVGIG (reference sequence).

This chain links TRBV4-2 with TRBJ1-1, with D possibly matching TRBD1 (6 bases). The CDR3 runs to 16 residues. CDR1 is LGHNA and CDR2 is YNFKEQ in the germline V gene. Trimming removed 0 bases at V and 3 bases at J, with 14 bases between. The CDR3 is CASSQEAAGVDTEAFF. The DNA for the CDR3 is TGTGCCAGCAGCCAAGAGGCGGCAGGGGTAGACACTGAAGCTTTCTTT.

This clone was observed a few times. Here the CDR3 DNA reads TGTGCCAGCAAAGGACAGGGGGCTTCTAATTCACCCCTCCACTTT. Encoded protein: CASKGQGASNSPLHF. The chain employs TRBV6-1 and TRBJ1-6, with 11 positions matching TRBD1. There are 15 residues in the CDR3. Germline values: CDR1 MNHNS, CDR2 SASEGT. Trimming took 7 bases from V and 6 from J; bases not matched to a gene: 5.

This chain connects TRBV10-3 to TRBJ1-2; D might be TRBD1 (5 bases). The CDR3 has 14 amino acids. Germline CDR1 and CDR2: ENHRY and SYGVKD. Between the trimmed V and J ends, which lost 3 bases and 6 bases, there was a span of 14 bases. The CDR3 protein is CAISDWGTHNGYTF. DNA for the CDR3: TGTGCCATCAGTGATTGGGGGACTCACAATGGCTACACCTTC.

The chain links TRBV9 to TRBJ2-1; D may be TRBD2 (6 bases). The CDR3 loop spans 13 amino acids. Between the trimmed V and J ends, which lost 1 base and 7 bases, there was a span of 9 bases. Germline CDR1 SGDLS, CDR2 YYNGEE. The CDR3 reads CASSVLGGNEQFF. The CDR3 DNA follows: TGTGCCAGCAGCGTATTGGGGGGAAATGAGCAGTTCTTC.

The chain recombines TRBV6-1 with TRBJ2-7; weak D call: TRBD2 (6 bases). This CDR3 contains 16 residues. Trimming removed 4 bases from V and 3 bases from J, with 19 bases in between. CDR1 is MNHNS and CDR2 is SASEGT in the germline V gene. CDR3: CASSVTYGGQRYEQYF. Here the CDR3 DNA reads TGTGCCAGCAGTGTCACTTATGGAGGGCAGCGCTACGAGCAGTACTTC.

The V and J genes are TRBV18 and TRBJ2-5; no firm D call. The CDR3 sequence is 11 residues long. Trimming removed 3 bases from V and 5 bases from J, with 4 bases in between. Germline values: CDR1 KGHSH, CDR2 LQKENI. The CDR3 nucleotides are TGTGCCAGCTCACCCGGGGAGACCCAGTACTTC. It is translated as CASSPGETQYF.

The chain has TRBV5-1 and TRBJ2-3; tentative D call: TRBD2 (7 bases). The V and J ends lost 2 bases and 0 bases respectively, with 10 bases between them. This CDR3 is built from 15 residues. Germline CDR1 and CDR2: SGHRS and YFSETQ. CDR3 sequence: CASSFRGASTDTQYF. DNA of the CDR3: TGCGCCAGCAGCTTCCGGGGGGCCAGCACAGATACGCAGTATTTT.

The rearrangement joins TRBV5-8 to TRBJ1-4, with D unresolved. Germline V CDR1 and CDR2: SGHTS, YDEGEE. Trimming left V 1 base short and J 10 bases short, with 11 bases between. The CDR3 is 13 amino acids. CDR3 sequence reads: CASSLSRGGKLFF. As DNA, the CDR3 is TGTGCCAGCAGCTTGAGTCGAGGAGGAAAACTGTTTTTT.

The V call is TRBV19, the J call TRBJ1-1; a weak D match, TRBD1 (5 bases). The CDR3 is 12 residues long. CDR1 LNHDA and CDR2 SQIVND come from the germline V gene (reference sequence). The V end was cut by 5 bases, the J end by 7 bases, with 11 bases between. The CDR3 DNA reads TGTGCCAGTAGTCCTCGGACAAATGAAGCTTTCTTT. It encodes CASSPRTNEAFF.

DNA of the CDR3: TGCGCCAGCAGTGAGTTGGGGAACAGGGGAAAAATCATGAACACTGAAGCTTTCTTT. Encoded protein: CASSELGNRGKIMNTEAFF. The chain recombines TRBV10-2 with TRBJ1-1; 7 bases agree with TRBD1. The CDR3 sequence is 19 residues long. After removal of 1 base from V and 0 bases from J, the junction contained 14 bases not matched to a gene. Germline V gives CDR1 WSHSY, CDR2 SAAADI.

V gene TRBV10-3 combines with J gene TRBJ1-1, with a possible D match to TRBD1 (5 bases). The CDR3 loop spans 14 amino acids. Germline loops: CDR1 ENHRY, CDR2 SYGVKD. The germline V and J ends were trimmed by 5 bases and 4 bases, with 14 bases remaining between them. CDR3 sequence: CAISRQMSGTEAFF. CDR3 DNA: TGTGCCATCAGTCGACAGATGAGTGGCACTGAAGCTTTCTTT.

For this clone: This CDR3 is also generated by other DNA sequences in the sample. This chain links TRBV6-1 with TRBJ1-5; D is undetermined. The germline V gene has CDR1 MNHNS and CDR2 SASEGT. The CDR3 sequence is 14 residues long. The V gene lost 6 bases and the J gene lost 0 bases, with 9 bases spanning the gap. Here the CDR3 reads CASREVYSNQPQHF. CDR3 DNA: TGTGCCAGCAGAGAGGTGTATAGCAATCAGCCCCAGCATTTT.

With regard to this clone: The same CDR3 arises from other DNA sequences in this sample as well. The V and J genes are TRBV15 and TRBJ1-3, with a possible D match to TRBD1 (6 bases). CDR3 length: 16 amino acids. Germline loops: CDR1 LNHNV, CDR2 YYDKDF (reference sequence). Trimming pared 3 bases from V and 0 bases from J, leaving 12 bases between. For the CDR3, the DNA is TGTGCCACCAGCAGGGGCCAGGGGAGCTCTGGAAACACCATATATTTT. Translating gives CATSRGQGSSGNTIYF.

The chain links TRBV11-2 to TRBJ2-1, with D hard to call. This CDR3 has 13 residues. Germline V gene lookup returns CDR1 SGHAT and CDR2 FQNNGV. V shed 2 bases and J shed 5 bases, with 7 bases lying between them. The CDR3 protein is CASSLFLHNEQFF. CDR3 nucleotides: TGTGCCAGCAGCTTATTCCTCCACAATGAGCAGTTCTTC.

V gene TRBV7-2 combines with J gene TRBJ2-6; D not certain. The germline gives CDR1 SGHTA, CDR2 FQGNSA. The CDR3 spans 15 residues. V was clipped by 2 bases and J by 4 bases, with 9 bases between them. CDR3 in DNA: TGTGCCAGCAGCTTAAAGTTCGGGGGGGCCAACGTCCTGACTTTC. It encodes CASSLKFGGANVLTF.

This clone showed up just once. V gene TRBV29-1 combines with J gene TRBJ1-2; D is ambiguous. V dropped 6 bases and J dropped 2 bases, with 16 bases sitting between them. Germline CDR1 SQVTM, CDR2 ANQGSEA. The CDR3 contains 14 residues. Here the CDR3 reads CSVPTRGINYGYTF. The DNA of the CDR3 is TGCAGCGTCCCTACGCGAGGGATAAACTATGGCTACACCTTC.

The rearrangement joins TRBV9 to TRBJ2-7, with D maybe TRBD1 (6 bases). With 2 bases removed from V and 3 bases from J, the gap between germline ends came to 12 bases. The CDR3 length is 14 residues. Germline V CDR1 and CDR2: SGDLS, YYNGEE. The CDR3 DNA reads TGTGCCAGCAGCGTTGACAGGTACCACTACGAGCAGTACTTC. It is translated as CASSVDRYHYEQYF.

The genes are TRBV18 and TRBJ2-5, with 11 bases aligning to TRBD2. The CDR3 sequence is 15 residues long. Germline-derived CDR1 and CDR2 are KGHSH and LQKENI. V lost 1 base to trimming and J lost 3 bases; unmatched junction nucleotides: 1. The CDR3 bases are TGTGCCAGCTCACCACGACTAGCGGGGAAAGAGACCCAGTACTTC. It encodes CASSPRLAGKETQYF. Drawing the rest from reference TRBV18 and TRBJ2-5, the complete variable domain is NAGVMQNPRHLVRRRGQEARLRCSPMKGHSHVYWYRQLPEEGLKFMVYLQKENIIDESGMPKERFSAEFPKEGPSILRIQQVVRGDSAAYFCASSPRLAGKETQYFGPGTRLLVL.